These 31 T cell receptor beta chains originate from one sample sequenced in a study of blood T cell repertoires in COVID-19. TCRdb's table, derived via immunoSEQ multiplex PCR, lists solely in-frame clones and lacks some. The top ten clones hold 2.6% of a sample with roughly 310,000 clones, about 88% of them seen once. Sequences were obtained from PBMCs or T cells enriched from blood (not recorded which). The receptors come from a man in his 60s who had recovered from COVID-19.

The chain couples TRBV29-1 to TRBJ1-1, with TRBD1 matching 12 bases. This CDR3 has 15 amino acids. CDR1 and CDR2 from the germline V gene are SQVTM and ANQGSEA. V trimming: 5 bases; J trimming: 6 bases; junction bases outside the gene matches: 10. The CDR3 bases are TGCAGCGTTCCGGGACAGGGGGCCCTCTATGCTGAAGCTTTCTTT. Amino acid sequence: CSVPGQGALYAEAFF.

As DNA, the CDR3 is TGTGCCAGCAGTGACGCTGTAGCCGCTAGCAATCAGCCCCAGCATTTT. Protein product: CASSDAVAASNQPQHF. This chain links TRBV6-1 with TRBJ1-5; no clear D gene. V shed 3 bases and J shed 0 bases, with 12 bases lying between them. In germline, CDR1 is MNHNS, CDR2 SASEGT. The CDR3 loop spans 16 amino acids.

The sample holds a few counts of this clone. The CDR3 nucleotides read TGTGCCAGCAGTGAGCCGGGACAAGTACGTCCCCAGCATTTT. As protein: CASSEPGQVRPQHF. V is TRBV27 and J is TRBJ1-5; TRBD1 is a possible D gene (6 bases). V was clipped by 5 bases and J by 10 bases, with 18 bases between them. The germline CDR1 and CDR2 sequences are MNHEY and SMNVEV (reference sequence). There are 14 residues in the CDR3.

This CDR3 is CASSLLGQGVHEQYF. In DNA, the CDR3 is TGTGCCAGCAGCTTACTGGGACAGGGGGTTCACGAGCAGTACTTC. The chain employs TRBV11-2 and TRBJ2-7, with TRBD1 identical over 11 bases. Germline V CDR1 and CDR2: SGHAT, FQNNGV. The CDR3 is 15 residues long. The trim removed 2 bases at V and 5 bases at J, leaving 5 bases unmatched.

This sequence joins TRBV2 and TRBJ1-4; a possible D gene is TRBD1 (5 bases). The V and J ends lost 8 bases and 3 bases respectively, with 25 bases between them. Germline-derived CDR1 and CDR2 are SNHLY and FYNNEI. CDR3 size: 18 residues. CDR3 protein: CASGSSGRDPAANEKLFF. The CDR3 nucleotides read TGTGCCAGCGGATCTTCTGGGAGGGACCCTGCGGCTAATGAAAAACTGTTTTTT.

CDR3 nucleotides: TGTGCCAGCAGCCCGACAGGATACATGAACACTGAAGCTTTCTTT. Its protein is CASSPTGYMNTEAFF. This chain joins TRBV5-4 and TRBJ1-1, with a tentative D call TRBD1 (6 bases). Germline V CDR1 and CDR2: SGHNT, YYREEE (reference sequence). The CDR3 totals 15 residues. V was pared by 4 bases and J by 0 bases, with 13 bases between.

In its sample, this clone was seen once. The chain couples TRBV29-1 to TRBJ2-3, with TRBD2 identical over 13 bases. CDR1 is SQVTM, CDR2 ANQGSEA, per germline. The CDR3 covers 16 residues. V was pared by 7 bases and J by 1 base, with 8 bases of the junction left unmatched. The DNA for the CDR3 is TGCAGCGGGGGGACTAGCGGGATCGCGGGCACAGATACGCAGTATTTT. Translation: CSGGTSGIAGTDTQYF.

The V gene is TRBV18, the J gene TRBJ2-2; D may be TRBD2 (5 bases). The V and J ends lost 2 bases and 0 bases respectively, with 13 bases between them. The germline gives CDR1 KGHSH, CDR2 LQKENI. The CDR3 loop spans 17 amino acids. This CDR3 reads CASSPGGTSANTGELFF. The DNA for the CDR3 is TGTGCCAGCTCACCAGGAGGTACAAGCGCGAACACCGGGGAGCTGTTTTTT.

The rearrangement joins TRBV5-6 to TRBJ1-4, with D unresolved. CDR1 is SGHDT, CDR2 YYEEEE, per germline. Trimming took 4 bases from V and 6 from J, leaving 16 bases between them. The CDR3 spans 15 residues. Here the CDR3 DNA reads TGTGCCAGCAGCCCGGCGGGTCCGGCGGATGAAAAACTGTTTTTT. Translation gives CASSPAGPADEKLFF.

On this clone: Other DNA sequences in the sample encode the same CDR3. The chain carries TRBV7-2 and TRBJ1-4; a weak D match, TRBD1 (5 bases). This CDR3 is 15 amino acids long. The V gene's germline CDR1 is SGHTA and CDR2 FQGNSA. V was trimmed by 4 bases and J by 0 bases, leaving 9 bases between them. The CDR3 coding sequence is TGTGCCAGCAGCTCCCAGGGTGCAACTAATGAAAAACTGTTTTTT. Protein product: CASSSQGATNEKLFF.

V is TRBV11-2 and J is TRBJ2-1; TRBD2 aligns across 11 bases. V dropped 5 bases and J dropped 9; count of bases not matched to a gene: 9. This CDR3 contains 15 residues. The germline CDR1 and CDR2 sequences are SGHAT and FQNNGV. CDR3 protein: CASSPIAGGPGEQFF. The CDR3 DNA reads TGTGCCAGCAGCCCTATAGCGGGAGGGCCGGGTGAGCAGTTCTTC. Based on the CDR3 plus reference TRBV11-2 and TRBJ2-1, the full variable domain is EAGVAQSPRYKIIEKRQSVAFWCNPISGHATLYWYQQILGQGPKLLIQFQNNGVVDDSQLPKDRFSAERLKGVDSTLKIQPAKLEDSAVYLCASSPIAGGPGEQFFGPGTRLTVL.

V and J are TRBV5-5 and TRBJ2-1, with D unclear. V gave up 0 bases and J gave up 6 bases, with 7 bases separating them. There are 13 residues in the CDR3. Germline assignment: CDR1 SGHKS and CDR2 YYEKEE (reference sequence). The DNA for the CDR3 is TGTGCCAGCAGCTTGGAATGGAGCAATGAGCAGTTCTTC. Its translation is CASSLEWSNEQFF.

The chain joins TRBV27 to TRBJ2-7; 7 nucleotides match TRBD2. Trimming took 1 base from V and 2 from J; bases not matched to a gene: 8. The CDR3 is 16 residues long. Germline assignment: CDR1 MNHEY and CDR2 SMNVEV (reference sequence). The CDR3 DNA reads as TGTGCCAGCAGTTTATTGATTGCGGGAGCCACCTACGAGCAGTACTTC. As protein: CASSLLIAGATYEQYF.

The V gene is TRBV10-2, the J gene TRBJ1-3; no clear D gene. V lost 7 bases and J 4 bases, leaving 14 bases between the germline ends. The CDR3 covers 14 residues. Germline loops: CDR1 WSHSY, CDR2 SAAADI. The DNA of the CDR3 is TGCGCCAGCAAACCGGACTCTACAGGAAACACCATATATTTT. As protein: CASKPDSTGNTIYF.

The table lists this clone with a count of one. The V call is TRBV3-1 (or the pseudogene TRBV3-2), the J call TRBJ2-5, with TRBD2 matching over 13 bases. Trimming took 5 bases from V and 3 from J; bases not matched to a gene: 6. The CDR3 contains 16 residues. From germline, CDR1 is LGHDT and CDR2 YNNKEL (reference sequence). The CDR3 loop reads CASSMGLAGIKETQYF. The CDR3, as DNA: TGTGCCAGCAGCATGGGACTAGCGGGAATAAAAGAGACCCAGTACTTC.

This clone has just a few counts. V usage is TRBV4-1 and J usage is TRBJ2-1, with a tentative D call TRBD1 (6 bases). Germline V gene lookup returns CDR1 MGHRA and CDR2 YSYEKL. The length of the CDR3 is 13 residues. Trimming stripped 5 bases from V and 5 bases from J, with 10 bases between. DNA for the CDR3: TGCGCCAGCAGCAAGAGACAGGACAATGAGCAGTTCTTC. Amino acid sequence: CASSKRQDNEQFF.

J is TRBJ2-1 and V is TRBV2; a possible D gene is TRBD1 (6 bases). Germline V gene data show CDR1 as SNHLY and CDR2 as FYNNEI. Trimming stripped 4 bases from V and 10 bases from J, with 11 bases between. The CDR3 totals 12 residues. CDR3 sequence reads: CASSGNDREQFF. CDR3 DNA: TGTGCCAGCAGTGGCAATGACAGGGAGCAGTTCTTC.

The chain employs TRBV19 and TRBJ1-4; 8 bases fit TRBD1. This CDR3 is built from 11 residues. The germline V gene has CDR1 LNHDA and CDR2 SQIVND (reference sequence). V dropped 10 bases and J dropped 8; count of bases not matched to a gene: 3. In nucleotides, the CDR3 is TGTGCCACCCGACAGGGGGAAAAACTGTTTTTT. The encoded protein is CATRQGEKLFF.

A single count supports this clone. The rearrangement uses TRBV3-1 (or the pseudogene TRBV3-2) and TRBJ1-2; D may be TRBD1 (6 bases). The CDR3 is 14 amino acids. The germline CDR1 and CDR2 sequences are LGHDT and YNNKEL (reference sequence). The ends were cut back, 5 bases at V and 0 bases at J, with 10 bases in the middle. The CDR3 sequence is CASSTRQANYGYTF. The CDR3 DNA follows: TGTGCCAGCAGCACCCGACAGGCTAACTATGGCTACACCTTC.

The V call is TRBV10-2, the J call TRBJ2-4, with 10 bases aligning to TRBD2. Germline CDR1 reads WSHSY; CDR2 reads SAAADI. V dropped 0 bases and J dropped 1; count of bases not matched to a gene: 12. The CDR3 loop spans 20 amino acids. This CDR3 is CASSESGSGRIGPAKNIQYF. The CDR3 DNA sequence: TGCGCCAGCAGTGAGTCTGGTAGCGGGAGGATAGGACCTGCCAAAAACATTCAGTACTTC.

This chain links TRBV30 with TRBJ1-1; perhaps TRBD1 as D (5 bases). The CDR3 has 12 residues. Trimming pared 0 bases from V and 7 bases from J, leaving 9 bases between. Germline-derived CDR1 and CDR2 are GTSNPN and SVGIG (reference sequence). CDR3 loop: CAWSVPGGEAFF. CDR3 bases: TGTGCCTGGAGTGTACCGGGGGGTGAAGCTTTCTTT.

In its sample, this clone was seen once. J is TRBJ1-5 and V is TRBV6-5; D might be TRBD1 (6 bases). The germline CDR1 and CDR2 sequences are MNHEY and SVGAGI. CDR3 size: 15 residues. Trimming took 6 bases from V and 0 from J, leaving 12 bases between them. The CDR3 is CASSWTEYSNQPQHF. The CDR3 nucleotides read TGTGCCAGCAGCTGGACAGAATATAGCAATCAGCCCCAGCATTTT.

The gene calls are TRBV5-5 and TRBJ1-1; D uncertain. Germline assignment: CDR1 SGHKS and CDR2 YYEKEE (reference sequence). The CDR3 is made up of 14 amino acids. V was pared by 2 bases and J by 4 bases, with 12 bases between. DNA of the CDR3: TGTGCCAGCAGCTTAGGGAGGGTGATCACTGAAGCTTTCTTT. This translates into CASSLGRVITEAFF. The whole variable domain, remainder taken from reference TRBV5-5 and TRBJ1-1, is DAGVTQSPTHLIKTRGQQVTLRCSPISGHKSVSWYQQVLGQGPQFIFQYYEKEERGRGNFPDRFSARQFPNYSSELNVNALLLGDSALYLCASSLGRVITEAFFGQGTRLTVV.

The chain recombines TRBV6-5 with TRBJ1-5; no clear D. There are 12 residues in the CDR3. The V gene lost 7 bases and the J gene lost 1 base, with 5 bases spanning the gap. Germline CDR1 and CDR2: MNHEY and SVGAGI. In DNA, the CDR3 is TGTGCCAGCACCCTGAGCAATCAGCCCCAGCATTTT. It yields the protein CASTLSNQPQHF.

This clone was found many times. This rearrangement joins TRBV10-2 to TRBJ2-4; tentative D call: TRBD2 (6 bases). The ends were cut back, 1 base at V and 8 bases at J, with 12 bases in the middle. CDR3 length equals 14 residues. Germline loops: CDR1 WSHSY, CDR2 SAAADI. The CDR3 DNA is TGCGCCAGCAGTGAGTGGGGGGTGGTGGACATTCAGTACTTC. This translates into CASSEWGVVDIQYF.

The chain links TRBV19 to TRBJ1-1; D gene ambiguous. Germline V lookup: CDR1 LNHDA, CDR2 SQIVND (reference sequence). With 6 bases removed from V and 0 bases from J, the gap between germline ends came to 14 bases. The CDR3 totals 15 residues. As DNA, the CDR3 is TGTGCCAGTAGACGGCAGGAAACAATGAACACTGAAGCTTTCTTT. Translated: CASRRQETMNTEAFF.

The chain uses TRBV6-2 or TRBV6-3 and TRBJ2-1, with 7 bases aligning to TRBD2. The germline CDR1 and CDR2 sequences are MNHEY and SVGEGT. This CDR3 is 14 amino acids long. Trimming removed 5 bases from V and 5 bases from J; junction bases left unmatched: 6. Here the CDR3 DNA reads TGTGCCAGCAGTCTACTAGCGAGGCACAATGAGCAGTTCTTC. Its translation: CASSLLARHNEQFF.

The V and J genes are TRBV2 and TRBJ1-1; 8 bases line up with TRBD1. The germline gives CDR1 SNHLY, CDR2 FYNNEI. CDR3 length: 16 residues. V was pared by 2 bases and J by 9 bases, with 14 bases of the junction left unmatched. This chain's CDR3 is CASSEMGQAPKVQAFF. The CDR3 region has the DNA TGTGCCAGCAGTGAAATGGGACAGGCCCCTAAAGTTCAAGCTTTCTTT.

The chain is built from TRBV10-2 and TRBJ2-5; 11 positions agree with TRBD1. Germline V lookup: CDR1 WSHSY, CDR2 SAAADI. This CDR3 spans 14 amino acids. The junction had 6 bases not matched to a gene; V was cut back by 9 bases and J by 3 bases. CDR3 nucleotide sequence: TGCGCCAGTAAAGCGGGACAGGGGGAAGAGACCCAGTACTTC. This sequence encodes CASKAGQGEETQYF.

The CDR3 sequence: CAWSWRTGRTEAFF. CDR3 bases: TGTGCCTGGAGTTGGCGGACAGGTCGAACTGAAGCTTTCTTT. The V gene is TRBV30, the J gene TRBJ1-1; TRBD1 matches 7 bases. V was pared by 2 bases and J by 5 bases, with 8 bases of the junction left unmatched. This CDR3 is built from 14 residues. The germline CDR1 and CDR2 sequences are GTSNPN and SVGIG (reference sequence).

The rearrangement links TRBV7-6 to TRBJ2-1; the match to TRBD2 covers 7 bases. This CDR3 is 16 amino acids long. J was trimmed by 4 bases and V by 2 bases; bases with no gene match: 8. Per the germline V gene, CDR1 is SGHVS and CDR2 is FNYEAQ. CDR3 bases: TGTGCCAGCAGCTTAATTTCTAGCGGAGGGTACAATGAGCAGTTCTTC. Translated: CASSLISSGGYNEQFF.